The next 32 T cell receptor beta chains were all read from a single sample in a study of blood T cells in healthy people across ages. Primed by a sample-barcoded 5' primer and a J-beta primer mix, a second PCR proceeded for 7 to 11 cycles. TCRdb reanalysed the 5' RACE reads using MiXCR and keeps one entry per CDR3 protein. The sample includes 630,000 or so distinct CDR3 sequences, roughly 30% of them seen just once. Sequenced input: blood. These receptor sequences come from an elderly woman in good health.

This clonotype was recorded many times. This sequence joins TRBV30 and TRBJ2-3; D may be TRBD1 (7 bases). Germline loops: CDR1 GTSNPN, CDR2 SVGIG (reference sequence). This CDR3 is built from 13 residues. V lost 2 bases, J lost 3 bases, and 9 bases lay in between. This CDR3 is CAWSQGGTDTQYF. CDR3 nucleotides: TGTGCCTGGAGTCAGGGGGGAACAGATACGCAGTATTTT.

Points on this clonotype: Just one base apart from a much larger clone, this may be a read error. CDR3 nucleotide sequence: TGTGCCAGCAGCGTAGCTCCCGAGGGGGACGAGCAGTACGTC. Protein sequence: CASSVAPEGDEQYV. This chain links TRBV9 with TRBJ2-4; D is possibly TRBD1 (6 bases). The DNA matches TRBJ2-7 better at its end, which makes the J call doubtful. Germline V gene data show CDR1 as SGDLS and CDR2 as YYNGEE. The CDR3 contains 14 residues.

This clonotype has just one count. A much larger clone differs from this one at a single base, so this may be a read error. The chain joins TRBV20-1 to TRBJ2-7; D is perhaps TRBD2 (5 bases). The CDR3 has 14 amino acids. The germline CDR1 and CDR2 sequences are DFQATT and SNEGSKA (reference sequence). Trimming left V 3 bases short and J 3 bases short, with 15 bases between. CDR3: CSASSAARGYEQYF. The CDR3 DNA reads TGCAGTGCTAGTTCAGCAGCCCGGGGCTACGAGCAGTACTTC.

This chain uses TRBV12-3 or TRBV12-4 with TRBJ1-2; D might be TRBD1 (6 bases). This CDR3 has 13 residues. V gave up 3 bases and J gave up 8 bases, with 13 bases separating them. The CDR3 sequence: CASSLAGALGYTF. The DNA of the CDR3 is TGTGCCAGCAGTTTGGCGGGGGCTTTGGGCTACACCTTC.

Of note for this clonotype: One base away lies a much larger clone, so this may be a sequencing read error. The chain couples TRBV5-1 to TRBJ2-5; D possibly corresponds to TRBD2 (5 bases). The germline CDR1 and CDR2 sequences are SGHRS and YFSETQ. This CDR3 has 12 residues. V lost 0 bases to trimming and J lost 11 bases, with 11 bases between them. For the CDR3, the DNA is TGCGCCAGCAGCTTGGGTAGCGTTGAGCAGTACTTC. It codes for CASSLGSVEQYF.

This clonotype was seen repeatedly, ten times or more. J is TRBJ2-3 and V is TRBV20-1, with 9 bases that match TRBD2. Germline-derived CDR1 and CDR2 are DFQATT and SNEGSKA (reference sequence). CDR3 length: 15 residues. V trimming: 6 bases; J trimming: 2 bases; junction bases outside the gene matches: 9. CDR3 sequence: CSAAPSGALTDTQYF. The CDR3 nucleotides are TGCAGTGCCGCACCTAGCGGGGCCCTCACAGATACGCAGTATTTT.

This clonotype was recorded many times. This sequence joins TRBV18 and TRBJ2-6; no clear D. The germline CDR1 and CDR2 sequences are KGHSH and LQKENI. The CDR3 spans 16 residues. The ends were cut back, 1 base at V and 0 bases at J, with 7 bases in the middle. The DNA for the CDR3 is TGTGCCAGCTCACCACTCCATTCCTCTGGGGCCAACGTCCTGACTTTC. It translates to CASSPLHSSGANVLTF.

This chain's CDR3 is CSARAGTNEKLFF. The CDR3 region has the DNA TGCAGTGCTAGAGCCGGAACTAATGAAAAACTGTTTTTT. The V and J genes are TRBV20-1 and TRBJ1-4; D is ambiguous. The germline V gene encodes CDR1 DFQATT and CDR2 SNEGSKA (reference sequence). Trimming stripped 1 base from V and 1 base from J, with 4 bases between. The CDR3 runs to 13 residues.

Turning to this clonotype: The germline gene is not matched at one end of the junction; a read error may be the cause. This chain uses TRBV4-2 with TRBJ1-4; D uncertain. The CDR3 loop spans 14 amino acids. Germline CDR1 is LGHNA and CDR2 is YNFKEQ. The CDR3 sequence is CTSSQDRVNEKLFF. CDR3 sequence (DNA): TGTACCAGCAGCCAAGATCGCGTTAATGAAAAACTGTTTTTT.

This chain connects TRBV30 to TRBJ1-6; the match to TRBD1 covers 8 bases. The germline V gene has CDR1 GTSNPN and CDR2 SVGIG (reference sequence). This CDR3 contains 14 residues. After removal of 1 base from V and 7 bases from J, the junction contained 3 bases not matched to a gene. CDR3 residues: CAWSAGQVNSPLHF. Here the CDR3 DNA reads TGTGCCTGGAGTGCGGGACAGGTCAATTCACCCCTCCACTTT.

Comments on this clonotype: A much more abundant neighbour one base away suggests this may be a read error. Because it lacks the conserved phenylalanine or tryptophan at the end, this CDR3 is likely a read error. The rearrangement joins TRBV5-1 to TRBJ1-1; D call uncertain. This CDR3 region has 12 residues. Trimming took off 3 bases at V and 10 bases at J, with 13 bases between the two ends. From germline, CDR1 is SGHRS and CDR2 YFSETQ. For the CDR3, the DNA is TGCGCCAGCAGCTCTACCGGGAACCCAGCTTTCTTG. It encodes CASSSTGNPAFL.

The chain has TRBV11-2 and TRBJ1-2, with D unresolved. The CDR3 contains 14 residues. V was pared by 1 base and J by 5 bases, with 11 bases between. Per the germline V gene, CDR1 is SGHAT and CDR2 is FQNNGV. CDR3 sequence reads: CASSLGGNSYGYTF. The CDR3 DNA is TGTGCCAGCAGCTTAGGGGGAAATTCTTATGGCTACACCTTC.

V and J are TRBV2 and TRBJ1-5, with TRBD1 as a possible D gene (5 bases). The CDR3 is 14 amino acids. Germline V gene data show CDR1 as SNHLY and CDR2 as FYNNEI. Between the trimmed V and J ends, which lost 6 bases and 2 bases, there was a span of 11 bases. The CDR3 DNA reads as TGTGCCAGCAGCGATGGACACGGCAATCAGCCCCAGCATTTT. Translating it yields CASSDGHGNQPQHF.

This clonotype has a count of ten or more. V usage is TRBV7-2 and J usage is TRBJ1-5; D ambiguous. Trimming left V 0 bases short and J 2 bases short, with 8 bases between. From germline, CDR1 is SGHTA and CDR2 FQGNSA. The CDR3 covers 15 residues. The CDR3 region has the DNA TGTGCCAGCAGCTTAGCAGGCACAGGCAATCAGCCCCAGCATTTT. This encodes CASSLAGTGNQPQHF.

This clonotype was recorded many times. V and J are TRBV7-6 and TRBJ2-7; TRBD2 agrees at 11 bases. After removal of 5 bases from V and 0 bases from J, the junction contained 6 bases not matched to a gene. This CDR3 is 16 amino acids long. Germline V CDR1 and CDR2: SGHVS, FNYEAQ. In DNA form, the CDR3 reads TGTGCCAGCAGCCCGGGACTAGCGGCCACCTCCTACGAGCAGTACTTC. This sequence encodes CASSPGLAATSYEQYF. Full variable domain (rest looked up from reference TRBV7-6 and TRBJ2-7): GAGVSQSPRYKVTKRGQDVALRCDPISGHVSLYWYRQALGQGPEFLTYFNYEAQQDKSGLPNDRFSAERPEGSISTLTIQRTEQRDSAMYRCASSPGLAATSYEQYFGPGTRLTVT.

This clonotype was seen more than once but under ten times. V usage is TRBV29-1 and J usage is TRBJ1-3; tentative D call: TRBD1 (6 bases). Trimming left V 4 bases short and J 0 bases short, with 13 bases between. This CDR3 contains 15 residues. Germline-derived CDR1 and CDR2 are SQVTM and ANQGSEA. This CDR3 reads CSVGADRRSGNTIYF. In DNA, the CDR3 is TGCAGCGTTGGAGCAGACAGGCGCTCTGGAAACACCATATATTTT.

Details on this clonotype: A single base separates this from a much larger clone, so it may be a read error. The J gene is TRBJ1-2, the V gene TRBV12-3 or TRBV12-4; 7 positions match TRBD1. CDR3 length: 13 residues. J was trimmed by 6 bases and V by 7 bases; bases with no gene match: 8. For the CDR3, the DNA is TGTGCCAGCACCCTGACAGGGACCCATGGCTACACCTTC. It encodes CASTLTGTHGYTF.

This clonotype was detected a few times. The CDR3 here is CASSLLAGLAGELFF. In DNA form, the CDR3 reads TGTGCCAGCAGTCTACTAGCGGGACTGGCCGGGGAGCTGTTTTTT. V is TRBV6-2 or TRBV6-3 and J is TRBJ2-2; TRBD2 matches 10 bases. CDR3 length equals 15 residues. The V gene's germline CDR1 is MNHEY and CDR2 SVGEGT. V dropped 5 bases and J dropped 6; count of bases not matched to a gene: 6.

On this clonotype: This may be a read error: a much more frequent sequence differs by one nucleotide. This chain links TRBV28 with TRBJ1-2; tentative D call: TRBD1 (5 bases). CDR3 size: 15 residues. Germline V gene lookup returns CDR1 MDHEN and CDR2 SYDVKM. The CDR3 reads CTSSLPGGGYYGYTF. The CDR3 nucleotides read TGTACCAGCAGTTTACCGGGGGGTGGATATTATGGCTACACCTTC.

The chain carries TRBV12-3 or TRBV12-4 and TRBJ2-1; 9 bases line up with TRBD1. The CDR3 covers 13 residues. V lost 6 bases, J lost 14 bases, and 11 bases stayed unmatched. In DNA, the CDR3 is TGTGCCAGCAGCGCGGGGACAGGGTATGTTGAGTTCTTC. It codes for CASSAGTGYVEFF.

This clonotype was counted only a few times. The V gene is TRBV7-8, the J gene TRBJ1-4; maybe TRBD1 (6 bases). Germline V gene lookup returns CDR1 SGHVS and CDR2 FQNEAQ. V lost 4 bases and J lost 1, with 16 bases in between. The CDR3 has 17 amino acids. The CDR3 spells CASSSQQGHLTNEKLFF. CDR3 DNA: TGTGCCAGCAGCTCCCAACAGGGCCACCTAACTAATGAAAAACTGTTTTTT.

The chain has TRBV5-1 and TRBJ2-5; the match to TRBD2 covers 8 bases. V dropped 4 bases and J dropped 12; count of bases not matched to a gene: 11. The CDR3 is 13 amino acids. The germline gives CDR1 SGHRS, CDR2 YFSETQ. Here the CDR3 DNA reads TGCGCCAGCAGCCCAAGGACGGGAGGGGGTGAGTACTTC. Protein: CASSPRTGGGEYF. Supplemented by reference TRBV5-1 and TRBJ2-5, the full variable domain reads KAGVTQTPRYLIKTRGQQVTLSCSPISGHRSVSWYQQTPGQGLQFLFEYFSETQRNKGNFPGRFSGRQFSNSRSEMNVSTLELGDSALYLCASSPRTGGGEYFGPGTRLLVL.

V is TRBV6-4 and J is TRBJ2-1, with a possible D match to TRBD2 (6 bases). The V gene lost 0 bases and the J gene lost 9 bases, with 18 bases spanning the gap. Germline CDR1 MRHNA, CDR2 SNTAGT. The CDR3 has 16 residues. The CDR3 DNA reads as TGTGCCAGCAGTGACTCTGGCGGGGTTGCTACGGGTGAGCAGTTCTTC. Translated, it gives CASSDSGGVATGEQFF.

This clonotype was recorded many times. The rearrangement links TRBV28 to TRBJ2-5, with TRBD2 matching 12 bases. The V gene end was trimmed by 6 bases and the J gene end by 5 bases; junction bases not matched to a gene: 4. CDR3 length equals 14 residues. Germline lookup yields CDR1 MDHEN and CDR2 SYDVKM. The CDR3 protein is CASSPSGGAETQYF. CDR3 nucleotides: TGTGCCAGCAGCCCTAGCGGGGGGGCGGAGACCCAGTACTTC.

J is TRBJ2-5 and V is TRBV4-1, with TRBD1 matching over 7 bases. Germline V lookup: CDR1 MGHRA, CDR2 YSYEKL. The ends lost 2 bases at V and 7 bases at J; junction bases unmatched: 10. The CDR3 totals 15 residues. CDR3 in amino acids: CASSQTGTERRTQYF. The CDR3, as DNA: TGCGCCAGCAGCCAAACCGGGACAGAGCGTCGGACCCAGTACTTC.

The V and J genes are TRBV9 and TRBJ2-5, with 9 bases matching TRBD2. In germline, CDR1 is SGDLS, CDR2 YYNGEE. J was trimmed by 4 bases and V by 4 bases; bases with no gene match: 8. The CDR3 has 15 amino acids. For the CDR3, the DNA is TGTGCCAGCAGCACCCTAGCGGGATTCGGAGAGACCCAGTACTTC. It codes for CASSTLAGFGETQYF.

A few counts support this clonotype. Since a much larger clone is just one base distant, this may be a read error. The chain recombines TRBV4-2 with TRBJ1-2, with 7 bases aligning to TRBD1. Germline CDR1 is LGHNA and CDR2 is YNFKEQ. The CDR3 is 17 amino acids. The DNA for the CDR3 is TGTGCCAGCAGCCCCCACAGGGGTGATACGCTAAACTATGGCTGCACCTTC. This encodes CASSPHRGDTLNYGCTF.

At least ten counts were recorded for this clonotype. V and J are TRBV11-2 and TRBJ2-7, with a weak D call TRBD2 (6 bases). Looked up from germline, CDR1 is SGHAT and CDR2 is FQNNGV. V lost 8 bases and J 0 bases, leaving 14 bases between the germline ends. The CDR3 length is 14 residues. The CDR3 DNA follows: TGTGCCAGCTTGCGGGGCGTTAGCTCCTACGAGCAGTACTTC. Protein sequence: CASLRGVSSYEQYF.

This clonotype has just a few counts. This chain joins TRBV25-1 and TRBJ2-5; D is perhaps TRBD1 (6 bases). Germline values: CDR1 MGHDK, CDR2 SYGVNS. CDR3 length equals 14 residues. V gave up 3 bases and J gave up 5 bases, with 13 bases separating them. CDR3 sequence (DNA): TGTGCCAGCAGTGACAGGGGATCGTTTGAGACCCAGTACTTC. It is translated as CASSDRGSFETQYF.

This clonotype was counted ten times or more. V is TRBV28 and J is TRBJ1-2; a possible D gene is TRBD1 (6 bases). The V end lost 5 bases, the J end lost 5 bases, and 9 bases lay between the germline ends. Germline CDR1 is MDHEN and CDR2 is SYDVKM. CDR3 length: 12 residues. CDR3 amino acids: CASSRGEYGYTF. The CDR3 DNA is TGTGCCAGCAGTAGGGGGGAATATGGCTACACCTTC.

This clonotype showed up many times. The genes are TRBV7-2 and TRBJ1-2, with 8 bases identical to TRBD1. Germline values: CDR1 SGHTA, CDR2 FQGNSA. This CDR3 is 14 amino acids long. With 5 bases clipped from V and 4 bases from J, the junction kept 6 bases outside the gene matches. For the CDR3, the DNA is TGTGCCAGCAGCCCGACAGGGGCCTCCTATGGCTACACCTTC. Protein sequence: CASSPTGASYGYTF.

Ten or more counts support this clonotype. The V gene is TRBV5-1, the J gene TRBJ2-1, with D perhaps assigned TRBD1 or TRBD2 (6 bases each). Trimming took off 0 bases at V and 7 bases at J, with 11 bases between the two ends. CDR3 length: 14 amino acids. Germline-derived CDR1 and CDR2 are SGHRS and YFSETQ. The CDR3 DNA sequence: TGCGCCAGCAGCTTGGTTGGGGGGCTAAATGAGCAGTTCTTC. This encodes CASSLVGGLNEQFF.